This T cell receptor (beta chain) was profiled in a study of OX40 agonist ivuxolimab in advanced cancers. The wider study: Three patients showed partial responses: one hepatocellular carcinoma and two cutaneous melanoma cases. Study-wide results and limits: Expanded peripheral T cells had an undetermined antigen specificity. The mean number of expanded clones was higher in CD8+ T cells than in CD4+.

This CDR3 is 15 amino acids long. Germline-derived CDR1 and CDR2 are SGHAT and FQDESV (reference sequence). Losses at the gene ends were 4 bases for V and 7 bases for J; bases not matched to a gene: 3. A word on this clone: What it binds is not known.

Using immunoSEQ multiplex PCR, the repertoire was profiled, and TCRdb retains in-frame clones only, with some absent. In the table there are 90,000 to 95,000 clones, around four fifths of which are singletons. The material was CD4+ or CD8+ T cells sorted from blood, obtained in a trial of the OX40 agonist ivuxolimab. This chain joins TRBV11-1 and TRBJ2-3; 15 bases align to TRBD2. The origin of this receptor is an adult with an advanced solid tumor such as melanoma, head and neck, liver or kidney cancer. This chain's CDR3 is CASSSGLAGGHTQYF. In DNA form, the CDR3 reads TGTGCCAGCAGCTCGGGACTAGCGGGGGGTCATACGCAGTATTTT.